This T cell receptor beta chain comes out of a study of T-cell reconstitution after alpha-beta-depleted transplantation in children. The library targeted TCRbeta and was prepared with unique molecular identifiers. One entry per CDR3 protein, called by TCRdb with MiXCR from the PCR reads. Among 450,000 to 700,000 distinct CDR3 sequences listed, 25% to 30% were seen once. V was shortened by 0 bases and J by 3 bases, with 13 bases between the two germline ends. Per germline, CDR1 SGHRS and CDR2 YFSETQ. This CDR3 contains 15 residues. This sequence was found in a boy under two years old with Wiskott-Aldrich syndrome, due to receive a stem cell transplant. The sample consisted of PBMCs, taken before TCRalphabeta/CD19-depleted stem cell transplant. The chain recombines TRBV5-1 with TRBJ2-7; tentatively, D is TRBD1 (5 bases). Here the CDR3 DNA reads TGCGCCAGCAGCTTGGTTGGCAGGGCCTTCTACGAGCAGTACTTC. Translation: CASSLVGRAFYEQYF.